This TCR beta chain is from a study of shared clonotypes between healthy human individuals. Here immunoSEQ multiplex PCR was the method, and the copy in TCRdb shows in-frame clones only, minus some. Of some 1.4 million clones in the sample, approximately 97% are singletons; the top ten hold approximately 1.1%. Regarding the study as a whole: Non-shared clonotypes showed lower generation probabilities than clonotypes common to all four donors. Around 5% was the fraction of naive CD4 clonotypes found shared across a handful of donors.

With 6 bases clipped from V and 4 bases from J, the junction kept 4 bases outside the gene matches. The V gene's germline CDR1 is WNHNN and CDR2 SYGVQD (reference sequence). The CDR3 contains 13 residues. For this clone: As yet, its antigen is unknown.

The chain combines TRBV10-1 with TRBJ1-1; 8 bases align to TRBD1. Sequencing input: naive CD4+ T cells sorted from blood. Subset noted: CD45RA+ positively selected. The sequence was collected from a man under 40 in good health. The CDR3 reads CASRQGGSTEAFF. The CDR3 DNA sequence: TGCGCCAGCAGACAGGGGGGGAGCACTGAAGCTTTCTTT.